The T cell receptor beta chain described here comes from a study of shared clonotypes between healthy human individuals. Points on this clone: The antigen is unknown.

Running of the assay took place at deep level. Profiling relied on immunoSEQ multiplex PCR, and the TCRdb table lists in-frame clones only, not all of them. The sample shows fewer than 2.5 million clones, 80% to 95% of them seen only once. The CDR3 is made up of 16 amino acids. Germline V gene lookup returns CDR1 SGHRS and CDR2 YFSETQ. V lost 4 bases to trimming and J lost 7 bases; unmatched junction nucleotides: 14. Study-level points and caveats: Around 5.3% of naive CD4 clonotypes were shared across a few donors. Naive subsets typically showed greater estimated richness than memory subsets.

Those who donated were healthy HIV-negative adults, with no recent acute infections or vaccinations reported. The material sequenced was naive CD4+ T cells from PBMCs. Subset described: CD45RA+ positively selected. This TCR was recovered from a man between 18 and 35 years old in good health. Some clones in this sample may be carry-over from other donors' samples. The chain couples TRBV5-1 to TRBJ2-7; TRBD2 matches at 10 bases. Written as DNA, the CDR3 is TGCGCCAGCAGCCCGGCGCCAGCGGGAGGGGGCCTGGAGCAGTACTTC. This encodes CASSPAPAGGGLEQYF. The whole variable domain, filled in from reference TRBV5-1 and TRBJ2-7, reads KAGVTQTPRYLIKTRGQQVTLSCSPISGHRSVSWYQQTPGQGLQFLFEYFSETQRNKGNFPGRFSGRQFSNSRSEMNVSTLELGDSALYLCASSPAPAGGGLEQYFGPGTRLTVT.